The sequence of this T cell receptor beta chain was determined in a study of T cell changes during pregnancy in multiple sclerosis. This CDR3 is 14 amino acids long. The V gene's germline CDR1 is MNHEY and CDR2 SMNVEV (reference sequence). The V segment lost 5 bases and the J segment 6 bases; nucleotides outside the gene matches: 10. TCRdb's copy holds only in-frame clones and misses some; the assay was immunoSEQ multiplex PCR. This table has some 100,000 clones, about 92% appearing once. This chain uses TRBV27 with TRBJ2-7; 7 bases line up with TRBD2. The source material was peripheral blood, sampled in the second trimester of pregnancy. The TCR sequence derives from a female donor with multiple sclerosis, enrolled in a pregnancy study. The CDR3 protein is CASSTRGSPGEQYF. As DNA, the CDR3 is TGTGCCAGCAGTACTCGCGGGAGCCCGGGCGAGCAGTACTTC.